The 3 T cell receptor beta chains listed next were all sequenced from one sample in a study of T-cell reconstitution after alpha-beta-depleted transplantation in children. Unique molecular identifiers were incorporated when the TCRbeta library was constructed. MiXCR, applied by TCRdb to the PCR reads, yields one record per CDR3 protein. The sample comprises hundreds of thousands of distinct CDR3 sequences, approximately 13% of which are singletons, and 2% to 2.5% rests with the top ten. The sequences come from PBMCs, mostly from graft donor cells, collected 360 days after TCRalphabeta/CD19-depleted stem cell transplant. These receptors came from a male patient under 18 who had a stem cell transplant for acute myeloid leukemia, so the T cells may come from the graft donor.

This clonotype was counted many times. V is TRBV5-1 and J is TRBJ2-5, with D tentatively TRBD1 or TRBD2 (5 bases each). Germline CDR1 SGHRS, CDR2 YFSETQ. This CDR3 comprises 14 residues. The ends were cut back, 0 bases at V and 8 bases at J, with 14 bases in the middle. The CDR3 reads CASSLDGTAVTQYF. In DNA, the CDR3 is TGCGCCAGCAGCTTGGATGGGACGGCGGTTACCCAGTACTTC.

As regards this clonotype: This could be a read error, since a much larger clone is one nucleotide away. The rearrangement joins TRBV28 to TRBJ2-4; tentatively, D is TRBD1 (6 bases). This CDR3 comprises 14 residues. Germline assignment: CDR1 MDHEN and CDR2 SYDVKM. CDR3 region: CAINEQGPKNIQNF. CDR3 DNA sequence: TGTGCCATCAACGAACAGGGACCCAAAAACATTCAGAACTTC.

This clonotype was detected ten times or more. This chain links TRBV18 with TRBJ2-2; TRBD1 might be the D (5 bases). The V end lost 2 bases, the J end lost 5 bases, and 15 bases lay between the germline ends. Germline V gene lookup returns CDR1 KGHSH and CDR2 LQKENI. The CDR3 sequence is 16 residues long. CDR3 residues: CASSPILVGETGELFF. The CDR3 DNA sequence: TGTGCCAGCTCACCAATCCTTGTAGGGGAAACCGGGGAGCTGTTTTTT.